The 28 T cell receptor beta chains below all came from one sample that was sequenced in a study of shared clonotypes between healthy human individuals. The naive CD8 population came from CD45RO-negative cells selected for CCR7, without terminally differentiated effector memory CD45RA+ cells. The data were produced by immunoSEQ multiplex PCR, yet TCRdb's version contains in-frame clones alone and is incomplete. The sample lists around 650,000 clones, about 95% occurring once. The sequenced material came from naive CD8+ T cells sorted from blood. These receptors all come from a woman younger than 45 in good health.

The chain recombines TRBV25-1 with TRBJ2-7; D ambiguous. The V gene's germline CDR1 is MGHDK and CDR2 SYGVNS. Trimming took off 5 bases at V and 5 bases at J, with 22 bases between the two ends. This CDR3 region has 16 residues. The CDR3 spells CASSPSLGLDPHEQYF. DNA for the CDR3: TGTGCCAGCAGTCCCTCCCTCGGGCTAGATCCCCACGAGCAGTACTTC.

The chain couples TRBV9 to TRBJ2-2, with D perhaps given as TRBD1 or TRBD2 (5 bases each). Trimming pared 4 bases from V and 0 bases from J, leaving 10 bases between. The CDR3 extends over 15 amino acids. Germline values: CDR1 SGDLS, CDR2 YYNGEE. The CDR3 coding sequence is TGTGCCAGCAGCCCGGGGCTAGCGAACACCGGGGAGCTGTTTTTT. It yields the protein CASSPGLANTGELFF.

CDR3 DNA: TGTGCCAGCAGCTATGGACGCAACCCCCAAGAGACCCAGTACTTC. It translates to CASSYGRNPQETQYF. The chain uses TRBV7-7 and TRBJ2-5; no firm D call. Trimming removed 4 bases at V and 1 base at J, with 13 bases between. Per the germline V gene, CDR1 is SSHAT and CDR2 is FNYEAQ (reference sequence). The CDR3 runs 15 residues.

The J gene is TRBJ2-2, the V gene TRBV10-2; 7 nucleotides agree with TRBD2. Germline values: CDR1 WSHSY, CDR2 SAAADI. V gave up 7 bases and J gave up 7 bases; unmatched junction bases: 9. The CDR3 spans 14 residues. Here the CDR3 DNA reads TGCGCCAGCATGCGCGGGCGGGAGCACGGGGAGCTGTTTTTT. Translating it yields CASMRGREHGELFF.

The V gene is TRBV28, the J gene TRBJ2-7; TRBD1 agrees at 7 bases. This CDR3 comprises 14 residues. In germline, CDR1 is MDHEN, CDR2 SYDVKM. Trimming cost V 3 bases and J 0 bases; bases outside gene matches: 2. The CDR3, as DNA: TGTGCCAGCAGTTTCAGGGGGTTCTCCTACGAGCAGTACTTC. This encodes CASSFRGFSYEQYF.

V is TRBV19 and J is TRBJ2-2; D not resolved. From germline, CDR1 is LNHDA and CDR2 SQIVND (reference sequence). This CDR3 region has 14 residues. Trimming shortened V by 1 base and J by 4 bases, and 7 bases separated the two germline ends. The DNA for the CDR3 is TGTGCCAGTAGTATAGGAGTGACCACCGGGGAGCTGTTTTTT. Protein product: CASSIGVTTGELFF.

This chain connects TRBV19 to TRBJ2-2, with 11 bases fitting TRBD1. The CDR3 is made up of 15 amino acids. V shed 7 bases and J 7 bases; nucleotides not matched to a gene: 8. Germline CDR1 and CDR2: LNHDA and SQIVND (reference sequence). This CDR3 is CASKAGQGGIGELFF. DNA for the CDR3: TGTGCCAGTAAAGCGGGACAGGGGGGTATCGGGGAGCTGTTTTTT.

The chain is built from TRBV14 and TRBJ2-5; D remains ambiguous. Germline lookup yields CDR1 SGHDN and CDR2 FVKESK. V lost 2 bases and J 2 bases, leaving 0 bases between the germline ends. The CDR3 has 11 residues. In nucleotides, the CDR3 is TGTGCCAGCAGCCAACAAGAGACCCAGTACTTC. This codes for CASSQQETQYF.

The chain couples TRBV15 to TRBJ2-7; D is uncertain. In germline, CDR1 is LNHNV, CDR2 YYDKDF (reference sequence). The CDR3 loop spans 20 amino acids. Trimming cost V 0 bases and J 6 bases, with 30 bases left between them. CDR3 coding DNA: TGTGCCACCAGCAGAGATACGCCAGTTTTCCGTCGATCCACCTACCGCGAGCAGTACTTC. Amino acid sequence: CATSRDTPVFRRSTYREQYF.

This sequence joins TRBV19 and TRBJ2-3; D is undetermined. CDR1 and CDR2 (germline): LNHDA, SQIVND (reference sequence). The V end was cut by 0 bases, the J end by 6 bases, with 4 bases between. The CDR3 runs to 12 residues. CDR3 residues: CASSIDGDTQYF. CDR3 coding DNA: TGTGCCAGTAGTATAGATGGGGATACGCAGTATTTT. Combining the CDR3 with reference TRBV19 and TRBJ2-3 gives the whole variable domain DGGITQSPKYLFRKEGQNVTLSCEQNLNHDAMYWYRQDPGQGLRLIYYSQIVNDFQKGDIAEGYSVSREKKESFPLTVTSAQKNPTAFYLCASSIDGDTQYFGPGTRLTVL.

V and J are TRBV13 and TRBJ1-5, with D unresolved. CDR1 is PRHDT and CDR2 is FYEKMQ in the germline V gene (reference sequence). The ends were cut back, 4 bases at V and 7 bases at J, with 11 bases in the middle. The CDR3 length is 13 residues. The CDR3 sequence: CASSSTPEQPQHF. The CDR3 bases are TGTGCCAGCAGCTCGACCCCAGAACAGCCCCAGCATTTT.

The chain links TRBV6-5 to TRBJ1-1; 8 bases map to TRBD1. With 2 bases clipped from V and 3 bases from J, the junction kept 2 bases outside the gene matches. CDR1 MNHEY and CDR2 SVGAGI come from the germline V gene. The CDR3 has 14 residues. The CDR3 DNA sequence: TGTGCCAGCAGTTACCAGACAGGGGACACTGAAGCTTTCTTT. This translates into CASSYQTGDTEAFF.

This clone was recorded once. The rearrangement joins TRBV2 to TRBJ1-5, with D perhaps matching TRBD1 (6 bases). V lost 3 bases and J lost 7, with 16 bases in between. Germline V gene sequence: CDR1 SNHLY, CDR2 FYNNEI. The CDR3 runs to 15 residues. The CDR3 nucleotides are TGTGCCAGCAGTGAGGACGGCGGGGGCTTCCAGCCCCAGCATTTT. This encodes CASSEDGGGFQPQHF.

The table lists this clone with a count of one. The V and J genes are TRBV27 and TRBJ2-2, with a possible D match to TRBD1 (5 bases). V lost 7 bases to trimming and J lost 4 bases, with 16 bases between them. The V gene's germline CDR1 is MNHEY and CDR2 SMNVEV (reference sequence). The CDR3 sequence is 15 residues long. CDR3 nucleotide sequence: TGTGCCAGCACCTTAAGGGGAAAGTCCACCGGGGAGCTGTTTTTT. Protein: CASTLRGKSTGELFF.

The rearrangement joins TRBV4-1 to TRBJ2-6, with TRBD1 identical over 8 bases. Germline-derived CDR1 and CDR2 are MGHRA and YSYEKL. V shed 4 bases, J shed 4 bases, and the junction held 9 bases outside the gene matches. The CDR3 is 17 residues long. CDR3 in amino acids: CASSPGSRGPGANVLTF. In DNA form, the CDR3 reads TGCGCCAGCAGCCCCGGCTCCAGGGGGCCCGGGGCCAACGTCCTGACTTTC.

The count of this clone is one. The J gene is TRBJ2-7, the V gene TRBV28; 8 bases line up with TRBD2. The CDR3 runs 16 residues. Germline CDR1 reads MDHEN; CDR2 reads SYDVKM. The junction had 15 bases not matched to a gene; V was cut back by 7 bases and J by 4 bases. The CDR3 DNA sequence: TGTGCCAGCACTCGTTCTCCATGGCGGGAGGCGTACGAGCAGTACTTC. Translating gives CASTRSPWREAYEQYF.

This clone was seen only once. This rearrangement joins TRBV28 to TRBJ2-7; 8 nucleotides align to TRBD1. J was trimmed by 1 base and V by 7 bases; bases with no gene match: 9. The CDR3 contains 15 residues. Germline assignment: CDR1 MDHEN and CDR2 SYDVKM. The CDR3 reads CASIQTGDPSYEQYF. The CDR3 DNA reads TGTGCCAGCATCCAGACAGGGGACCCATCCTACGAGCAGTACTTC.

This clone was found once. The CDR3 spells CASSLFPSSYNEQFF. CDR3 in DNA: TGTGCCAGCAGTTTATTTCCCAGCTCCTACAATGAGCAGTTCTTC. The chain carries TRBV28 and TRBJ2-1; D ambiguous. Germline CDR1 MDHEN, CDR2 SYDVKM. Trimming shortened V by 1 base and J by 0 bases, and 7 bases separated the two germline ends. The CDR3 totals 15 residues.

This clone was observed a handful of times. The chain is built from TRBV6-5 and TRBJ2-7; 7 positions agree with TRBD1. Per germline, CDR1 MNHEY and CDR2 SVGAGI. CDR3 length equals 12 residues. Germline trimming cut 6 bases from V and 1 base from J; bases unmatched to any gene: 0. CDR3: CASRGQSYEQYF. The CDR3 nucleotides are TGTGCCAGCAGGGGACAGTCCTACGAGCAGTACTTC.

This clone has a single count. The CDR3 is CASSQERFGEGYNEQFF. In DNA, the CDR3 is TGTGCCAGCAGCCAAGAGCGTTTTGGTGAAGGGTACAATGAGCAGTTCTTC. The V call is TRBV14, the J call TRBJ2-1; D is undetermined. V lost 0 bases, J lost 4 bases, and 16 bases lay in between. Germline lookup yields CDR1 SGHDN and CDR2 FVKESK. This CDR3 spans 17 amino acids. Looking up the rest from reference TRBV14 and TRBJ2-1 gives the full variable domain: EAGVTQFPSHSVIEKGQTVTLRCDPISGHDNLYWYRRVMGKEIKFLLHFVKESKQDESGMPNNRFLAERTGGTYSTLKVQPAELEDSGVYFCASSQERFGEGYNEQFFGPGTRLTVL.

This clone showed up just once. The chain joins TRBV19 to TRBJ2-2; TRBD2 agrees at 8 bases. V shed 7 bases, J shed 2 bases, and the junction held 9 bases outside the gene matches. The CDR3 contains 16 residues. Germline V gene data show CDR1 as LNHDA and CDR2 as SQIVND (reference sequence). Here the CDR3 reads CASIAGIRQNTGELFF. CDR3 coding DNA: TGTGCCAGTATAGCGGGGATCCGACAAAACACCGGGGAGCTGTTTTTT.

V usage is TRBV19 and J usage is TRBJ2-1, with TRBD2 matching 9 bases. V was pared by 6 bases and J by 9 bases, with 6 bases of the junction left unmatched. The CDR3 has 13 residues. CDR1 is LNHDA, CDR2 SQIVND, per germline (reference sequence). Written as DNA, the CDR3 is TGTGCCAGTAGAGCGGGAGGTAGGAGTGAGCAGTTCTTC. Its protein is CASRAGGRSEQFF. The full variable domain, with the rest looked up from reference TRBV19 and TRBJ2-1, is DGGITQSPKYLFRKEGQNVTLSCEQNLNHDAMYWYRQDPGQGLRLIYYSQIVNDFQKGDIAEGYSVSREKKESFPLTVTSAQKNPTAFYLCASRAGGRSEQFFGPGTRLTVL.

The V and J genes are TRBV27 and TRBJ2-7; D may be TRBD1 (6 bases). From germline, CDR1 is MNHEY and CDR2 SMNVEV (reference sequence). V lost 5 bases to trimming and J lost 4 bases, with 18 bases between them. CDR3 size: 15 residues. This CDR3 reads CASSDRAGARYEQYF. The CDR3 coding sequence is TGTGCCAGCAGTGACCGGGCAGGGGCTCGATACGAGCAGTACTTC.

The genes are TRBV9 and TRBJ2-6; perhaps TRBD1 as D (6 bases). CDR3 length equals 15 residues. The V end was cut by 6 bases, the J end by 1 base, with 11 bases between. CDR1 SGDLS and CDR2 YYNGEE come from the germline V gene. The CDR3 protein is CASTGTRSGANVLTF. The CDR3 DNA reads TGTGCCAGCACCGGGACACGGTCTGGGGCCAACGTCCTGACTTTC.

CDR3 DNA: TGTGCCAGTAGTATCCTTGGACAGGACTACAATGAGCAGTTCTTC. Its translation is CASSILGQDYNEQFF. V and J are TRBV19 and TRBJ2-1, with TRBD1 matching over 7 bases. The CDR3 totals 15 residues. V shed 3 bases, J shed 3 bases, and the junction held 5 bases outside the gene matches. Per the germline V gene, CDR1 is LNHDA and CDR2 is SQIVND (reference sequence).

The chain has TRBV7-7 and TRBJ2-1; D not certain. Germline values: CDR1 SSHAT, CDR2 FNYEAQ (reference sequence). V lost 5 bases, J lost 2 bases, and 13 bases lay in between. CDR3 length equals 15 residues. The CDR3 loop is CASSKSVGAYNEQFF. The CDR3 DNA reads as TGTGCCAGCAGCAAGTCAGTTGGGGCCTACAATGAGCAGTTCTTC. Together with reference TRBV7-7 and TRBJ2-1, the CDR3 gives the full variable domain: GAGVSQSPRYKVTKRGQDVTLRCDPISSHATLYWYQQALGQGPEFLTYFNYEAQPDKSGLPSDRFSAERPEGSISTLTIQRTEQRDSAMYRCASSKSVGAYNEQFFGPGTRLTVL.

The V gene is TRBV9, the J gene TRBJ1-4, with D possibly being TRBD1 (5 bases). The germline CDR1 and CDR2 sequences are SGDLS and YYNGEE. The CDR3 length is 17 residues. Trimming pared 0 bases from V and 2 bases from J, leaving 14 bases between. The CDR3 spells CASSVGRGGVTNEKLFF. CDR3 DNA: TGTGCCAGCAGCGTAGGCCGCGGAGGGGTCACTAATGAAAAACTGTTTTTT.

This chain's CDR3 is CASSLEKGGAPTGELFF. The CDR3 nucleotides are TGTGCCAGCAGCTTAGAAAAGGGAGGAGCTCCCACCGGGGAGCTGTTTTTT. The rearrangement uses TRBV7-9 and TRBJ2-2, with D possibly matching TRBD2 (6 bases). The germline V gene has CDR1 SEHNR and CDR2 FQNEAQ (reference sequence). V was shortened by 1 base and J by 4 bases, with 16 bases between the two germline ends. This CDR3 comprises 17 residues.